This T cell receptor (beta chain) was sequenced during a study of neoadjuvant anti-PD-1 for oral cavity cancer. Findings and limits, study-wide: Treg/Th17 ratio rose with pretreatment blood and fell with post-treatment tumor TCRbeta clonality.

Regarding time point: after neoadjuvant nivolumab, at surgical resection. Cohort: HPV-negative, locally advanced oral cavity squamous cell carcinoma patients. PBMC libraries mostly used about 450 ng of input genomic DNA, with six replicates per sample. The table came from immunoSEQ multiplex PCR; TCRdb's copy has only in-frame clones and leaves some out. The sample includes 6,500 to 8,000 clones, 50% to 70% of them seen just once. Remarks on this clone: The antigen is unknown.

The CDR3 is made up of 16 amino acids. Germline V gene lookup returns CDR1 SNHLY and CDR2 FYNNEI. After removal of 7 bases from V and 4 bases from J, the junction contained 12 bases not matched to a gene. The sample consisted of PBMCs, taken after nivolumab (anti-PD-1) treatment. The V call is TRBV2, the J call TRBJ2-7; 11 bases match TRBD2. This TCR derives from a person aged 40 to 85 with oral cavity squamous cell carcinoma. The CDR3 bases are TGTGCCAGCAACAGTGGGCTAGCGGGGGGCCTATACGAGCAGTACTTC. It encodes CASNSGLAGGLYEQYF.